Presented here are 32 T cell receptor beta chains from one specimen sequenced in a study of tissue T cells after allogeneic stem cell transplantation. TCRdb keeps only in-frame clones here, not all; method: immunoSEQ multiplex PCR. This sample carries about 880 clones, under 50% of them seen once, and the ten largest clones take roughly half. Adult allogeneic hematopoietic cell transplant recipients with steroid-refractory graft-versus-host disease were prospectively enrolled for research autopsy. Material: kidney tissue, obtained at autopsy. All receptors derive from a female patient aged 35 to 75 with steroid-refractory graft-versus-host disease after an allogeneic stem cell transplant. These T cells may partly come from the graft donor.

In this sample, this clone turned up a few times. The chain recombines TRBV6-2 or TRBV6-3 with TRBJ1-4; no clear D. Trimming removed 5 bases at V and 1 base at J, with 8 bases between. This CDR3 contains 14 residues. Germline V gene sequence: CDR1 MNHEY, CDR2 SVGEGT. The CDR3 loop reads CASSRRRTNEKLFF. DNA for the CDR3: TGTGCCAGCAGTCGTAGGCGAACTAATGAAAAACTGTTTTTT.

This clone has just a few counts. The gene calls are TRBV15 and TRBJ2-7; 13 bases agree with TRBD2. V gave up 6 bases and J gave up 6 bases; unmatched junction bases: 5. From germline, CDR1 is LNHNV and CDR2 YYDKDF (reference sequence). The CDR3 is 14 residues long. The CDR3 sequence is CATSKLAGGSEQYF. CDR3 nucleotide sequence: TGTGCCACCAGTAAACTAGCGGGAGGGAGCGAGCAGTACTTC.

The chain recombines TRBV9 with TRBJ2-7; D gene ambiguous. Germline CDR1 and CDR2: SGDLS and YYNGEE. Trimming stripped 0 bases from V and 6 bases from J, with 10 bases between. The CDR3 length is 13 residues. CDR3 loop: CASSVDVVAEQYF. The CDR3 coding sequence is TGTGCCAGCAGCGTAGACGTCGTTGCCGAGCAGTACTTC.

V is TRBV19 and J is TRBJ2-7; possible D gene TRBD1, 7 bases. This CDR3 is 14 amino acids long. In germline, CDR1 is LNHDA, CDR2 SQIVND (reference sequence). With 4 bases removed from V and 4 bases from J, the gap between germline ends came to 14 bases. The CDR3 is CASSTRRGEYEQYF. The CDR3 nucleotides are TGTGCCAGTAGTACCCGCAGGGGGGAATACGAGCAGTACTTC.

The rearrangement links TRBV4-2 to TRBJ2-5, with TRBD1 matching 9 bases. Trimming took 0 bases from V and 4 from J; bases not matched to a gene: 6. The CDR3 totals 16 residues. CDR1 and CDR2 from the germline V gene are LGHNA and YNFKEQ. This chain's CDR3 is CASSQEFGQGRETQYF. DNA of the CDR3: TGTGCCAGCAGCCAAGAATTTGGACAGGGGCGAGAGACCCAGTACTTC.

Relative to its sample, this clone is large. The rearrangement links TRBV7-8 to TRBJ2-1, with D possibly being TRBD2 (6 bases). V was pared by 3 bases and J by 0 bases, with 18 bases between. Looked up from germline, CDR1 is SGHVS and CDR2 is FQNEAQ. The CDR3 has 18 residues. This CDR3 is CASSFDPRDFSSYNEQFF. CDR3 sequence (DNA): TGTGCCAGCAGCTTTGACCCCCGGGACTTTAGCTCCTACAATGAGCAGTTCTTC. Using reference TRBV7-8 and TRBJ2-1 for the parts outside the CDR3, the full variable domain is GAGVSQSPRYKVAKRGQDVALRCDPISGHVSLFWYQQALGQGPEFLTYFQNEAQLDKSGLPSDRFFAERPEGSVSTLKIQRTQQEDSAVYLCASSFDPRDFSSYNEQFFGPGTRLTVL.

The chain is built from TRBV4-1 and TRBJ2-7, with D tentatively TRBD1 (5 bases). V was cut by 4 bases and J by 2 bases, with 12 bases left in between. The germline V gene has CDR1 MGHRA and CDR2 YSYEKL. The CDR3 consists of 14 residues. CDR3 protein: CASSRGHGPYEQYF. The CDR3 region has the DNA TGCGCCAGCAGCCGGGGCCACGGCCCCTACGAGCAGTACTTC.

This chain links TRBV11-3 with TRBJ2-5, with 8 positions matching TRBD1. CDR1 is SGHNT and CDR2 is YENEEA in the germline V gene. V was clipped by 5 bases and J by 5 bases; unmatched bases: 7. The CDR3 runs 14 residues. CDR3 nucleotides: TGTGCCAGCAGCACCAGACAGGGGCACGAGACCCAGTACTTC. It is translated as CASSTRQGHETQYF.

CDR3 nucleotides: TGTGCCAGCAGCCCGGGAGGGAGCAATCAGCCCCAGCATTTT. It encodes CASSPGGSNQPQHF. The chain is built from TRBV16 and TRBJ1-5; the D is unclear. The length of the CDR3 is 14 residues. Trimming left V 4 bases short and J 1 base short, with 8 bases between. Germline-derived CDR1 and CDR2 are KGHSY and FQNENV.

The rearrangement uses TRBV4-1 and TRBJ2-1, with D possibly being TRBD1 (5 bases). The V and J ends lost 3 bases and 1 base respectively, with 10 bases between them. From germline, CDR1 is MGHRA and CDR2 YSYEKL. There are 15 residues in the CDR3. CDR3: CASSQPQGSYNEQFF. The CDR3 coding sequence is TGCGCCAGCAGCCAGCCCCAGGGATCCTACAATGAGCAGTTCTTC.

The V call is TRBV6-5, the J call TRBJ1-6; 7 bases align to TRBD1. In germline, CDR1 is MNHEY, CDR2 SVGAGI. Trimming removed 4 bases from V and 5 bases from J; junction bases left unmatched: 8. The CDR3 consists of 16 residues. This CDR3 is CASSSTGALNNSPLHF. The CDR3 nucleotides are TGTGCCAGCAGTTCAACAGGGGCCCTAAATAATTCACCCCTCCACTTT.

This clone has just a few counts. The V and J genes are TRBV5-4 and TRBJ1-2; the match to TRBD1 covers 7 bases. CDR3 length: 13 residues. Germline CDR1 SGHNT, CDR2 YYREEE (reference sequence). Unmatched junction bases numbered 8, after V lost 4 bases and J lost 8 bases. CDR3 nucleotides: TGTGCCAGCAGCCCCGACAGGGAGGGAGGCTACACCTTC. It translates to CASSPDREGGYTF.

The CDR3 reads CASSVDPANYGYTF. The CDR3, as DNA: TGTGCCAGCAGCGTAGATCCAGCGAACTATGGCTACACCTTC. The V gene is TRBV9, the J gene TRBJ1-2; D remains ambiguous. The CDR3 contains 14 residues. The germline V gene has CDR1 SGDLS and CDR2 YYNGEE. Deletions cut 0 bases from V and 2 bases from J, with 8 bases between.

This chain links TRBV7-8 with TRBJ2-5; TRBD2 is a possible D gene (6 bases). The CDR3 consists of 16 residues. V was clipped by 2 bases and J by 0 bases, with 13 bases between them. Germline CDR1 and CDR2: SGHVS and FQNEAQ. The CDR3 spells CASSLTRERNQETQYF. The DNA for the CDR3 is TGTGCCAGCAGCTTAACCCGGGAGAGGAACCAAGAGACCCAGTACTTC.

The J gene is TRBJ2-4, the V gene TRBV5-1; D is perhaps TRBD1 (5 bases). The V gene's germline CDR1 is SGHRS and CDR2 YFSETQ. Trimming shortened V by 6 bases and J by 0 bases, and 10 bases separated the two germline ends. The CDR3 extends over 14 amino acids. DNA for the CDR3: TGCGCCAGCAATGCAGGGCTAGCCAAAAACATTCAGTACTTC. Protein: CASNAGLAKNIQYF. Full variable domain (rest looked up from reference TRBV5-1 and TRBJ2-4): KAGVTQTPRYLIKTRGQQVTLSCSPISGHRSVSWYQQTPGQGLQFLFEYFSETQRNKGNFPGRFSGRQFSNSRSEMNVSTLELGDSALYLCASNAGLAKNIQYFGAGTRLSVL.

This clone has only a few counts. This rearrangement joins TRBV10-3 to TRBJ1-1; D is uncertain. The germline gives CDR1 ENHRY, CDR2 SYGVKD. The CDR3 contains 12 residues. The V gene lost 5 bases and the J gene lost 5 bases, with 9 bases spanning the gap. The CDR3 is CAISNWGTEAFF. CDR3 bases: TGTGCCATCAGTAATTGGGGTACTGAAGCTTTCTTT.

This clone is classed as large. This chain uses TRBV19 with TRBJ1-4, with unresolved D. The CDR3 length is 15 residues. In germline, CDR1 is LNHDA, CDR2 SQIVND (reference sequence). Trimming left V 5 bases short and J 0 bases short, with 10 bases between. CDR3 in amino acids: CASSRLSSTNEKLFF. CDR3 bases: TGTGCCAGTAGTCGGCTTTCTTCAACTAATGAAAAACTGTTTTTT.

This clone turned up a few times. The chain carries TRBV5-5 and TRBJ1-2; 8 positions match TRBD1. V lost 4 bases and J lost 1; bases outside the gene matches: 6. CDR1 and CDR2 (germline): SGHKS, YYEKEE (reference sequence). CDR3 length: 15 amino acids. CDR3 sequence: CASSHQQGVNYGYTF. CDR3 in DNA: TGTGCCAGCAGCCACCAACAGGGGGTTAACTATGGCTACACCTTC. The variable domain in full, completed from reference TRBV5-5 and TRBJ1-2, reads DAGVTQSPTHLIKTRGQQVTLRCSPISGHKSVSWYQQVLGQGPQFIFQYYEKEERGRGNFPDRFSARQFPNYSSELNVNALLLGDSALYLCASSHQQGVNYGYTFGSGTRLTVV.

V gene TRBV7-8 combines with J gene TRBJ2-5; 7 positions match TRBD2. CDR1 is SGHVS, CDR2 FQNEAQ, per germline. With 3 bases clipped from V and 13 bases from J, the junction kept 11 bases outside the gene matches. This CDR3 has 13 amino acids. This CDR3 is CASSLGRVPRGYF. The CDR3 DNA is TGTGCCAGCAGCTTGGGGAGGGTGCCCCGAGGGTACTTC.

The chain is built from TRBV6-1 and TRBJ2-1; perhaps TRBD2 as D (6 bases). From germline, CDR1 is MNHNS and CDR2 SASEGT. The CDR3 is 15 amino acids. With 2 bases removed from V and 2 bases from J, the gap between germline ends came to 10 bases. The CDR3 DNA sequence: TGTGCCAGCAGTGAACTCGGGAGACCCTACAATGAGCAGTTCTTC. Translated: CASSELGRPYNEQFF.

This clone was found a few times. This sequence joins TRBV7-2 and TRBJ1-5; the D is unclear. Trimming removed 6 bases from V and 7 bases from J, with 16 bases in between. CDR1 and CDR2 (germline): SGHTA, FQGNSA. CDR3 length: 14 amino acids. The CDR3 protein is CASSLEGSGQPQHF. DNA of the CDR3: TGTGCCAGCAGTTTGGAGGGCTCGGGACAGCCCCAGCATTTT.

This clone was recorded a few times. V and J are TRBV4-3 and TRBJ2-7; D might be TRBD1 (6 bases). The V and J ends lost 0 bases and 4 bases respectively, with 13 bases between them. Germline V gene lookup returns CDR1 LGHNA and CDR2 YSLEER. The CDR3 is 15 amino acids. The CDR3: CASSQDQDSPYEQYF. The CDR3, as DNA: TGCGCCAGCAGCCAAGATCAGGACAGCCCTTACGAGCAGTACTTC.

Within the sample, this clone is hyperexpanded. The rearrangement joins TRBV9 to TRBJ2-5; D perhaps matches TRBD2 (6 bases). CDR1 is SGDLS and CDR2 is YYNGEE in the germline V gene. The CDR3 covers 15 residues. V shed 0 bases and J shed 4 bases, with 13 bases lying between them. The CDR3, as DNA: TGTGCCAGCAGCGTAGGCGGGGCCCAGGGAGAGACCCAGTACTTC. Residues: CASSVGGAQGETQYF.

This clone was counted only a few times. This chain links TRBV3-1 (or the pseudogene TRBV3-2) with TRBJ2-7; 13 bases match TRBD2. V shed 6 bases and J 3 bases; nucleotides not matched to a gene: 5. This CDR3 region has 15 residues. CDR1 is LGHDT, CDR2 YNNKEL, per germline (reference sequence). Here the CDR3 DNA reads TGTGCCAGCAGTCGCGGGACTAGCGGGATCTACGAGCAGTACTTC. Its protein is CASSRGTSGIYEQYF.

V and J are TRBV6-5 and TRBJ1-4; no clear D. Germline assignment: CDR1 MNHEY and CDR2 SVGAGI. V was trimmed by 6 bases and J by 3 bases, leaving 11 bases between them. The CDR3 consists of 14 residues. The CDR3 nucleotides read TGTGCCAGCAGCCGCAGAACCCCTAATGAAAAACTGTTTTTT. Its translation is CASSRRTPNEKLFF.

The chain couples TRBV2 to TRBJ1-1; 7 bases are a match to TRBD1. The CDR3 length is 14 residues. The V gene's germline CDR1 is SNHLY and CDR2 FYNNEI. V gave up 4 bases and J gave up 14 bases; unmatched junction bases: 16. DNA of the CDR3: TGTGCCAGCAGTGTTAGGGGGCATGGGCTTCGTGGATTCTTT. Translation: CASSVRGHGLRGFF.

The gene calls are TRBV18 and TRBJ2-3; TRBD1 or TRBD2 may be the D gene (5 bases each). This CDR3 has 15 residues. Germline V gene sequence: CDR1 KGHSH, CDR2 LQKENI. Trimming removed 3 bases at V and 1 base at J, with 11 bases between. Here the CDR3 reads CASSPGTLGTDTQYF. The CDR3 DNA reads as TGTGCCAGCTCACCCGGGACGTTGGGCACAGATACGCAGTATTTT.

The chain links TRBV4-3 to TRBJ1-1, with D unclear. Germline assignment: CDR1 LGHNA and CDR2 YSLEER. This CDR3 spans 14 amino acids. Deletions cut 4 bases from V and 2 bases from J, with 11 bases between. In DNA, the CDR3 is TGCGCCAGCAGCCGAGCCTGGGGAAACACTGAAGCTTTCTTT. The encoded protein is CASSRAWGNTEAFF.

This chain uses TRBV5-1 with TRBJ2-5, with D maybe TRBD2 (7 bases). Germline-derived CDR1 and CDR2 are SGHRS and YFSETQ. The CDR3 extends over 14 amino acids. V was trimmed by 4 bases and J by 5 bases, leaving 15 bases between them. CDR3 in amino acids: CASSGGGAHETQYF. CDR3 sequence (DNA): TGCGCCAGCAGCGGTGGGGGGGCGCATGAGACCCAGTACTTC. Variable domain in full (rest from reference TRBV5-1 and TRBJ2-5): KAGVTQTPRYLIKTRGQQVTLSCSPISGHRSVSWYQQTPGQGLQFLFEYFSETQRNKGNFPGRFSGRQFSNSRSEMNVSTLELGDSALYLCASSGGGAHETQYFGPGTRLLVL.

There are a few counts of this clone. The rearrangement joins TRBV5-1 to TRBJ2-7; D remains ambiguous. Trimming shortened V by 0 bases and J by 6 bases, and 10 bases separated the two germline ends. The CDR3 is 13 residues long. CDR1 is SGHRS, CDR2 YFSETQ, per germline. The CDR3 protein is CASSLVAPTEQYF. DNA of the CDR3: TGCGCCAGCAGCTTGGTCGCCCCAACCGAGCAGTACTTC.

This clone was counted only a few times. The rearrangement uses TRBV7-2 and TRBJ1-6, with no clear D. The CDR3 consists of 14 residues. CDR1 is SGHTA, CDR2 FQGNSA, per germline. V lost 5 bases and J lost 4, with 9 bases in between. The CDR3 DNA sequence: TGTGCCAGCAGCATTGACGCTTATAATTCACCCCTCCACTTT. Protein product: CASSIDAYNSPLHF.

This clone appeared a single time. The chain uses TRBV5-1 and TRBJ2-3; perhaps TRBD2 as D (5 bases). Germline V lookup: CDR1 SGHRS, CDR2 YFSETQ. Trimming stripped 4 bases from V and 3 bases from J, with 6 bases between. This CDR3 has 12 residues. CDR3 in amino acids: CASSLATDTQYF. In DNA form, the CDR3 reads TGCGCCAGCAGCCTAGCTACAGATACGCAGTATTTT.